This T cell receptor beta chain was observed in a study of cytomegalovirus exposure and HLA in healthy donors. In the study overall: A prior analysis found about 120 million unique TCR beta sequences from about 179 million T cells.

Trimming pared 5 bases from V and 6 bases from J, leaving 16 bases between. The germline V gene has CDR1 LGHNT and CDR2 FRNRAP. The CDR3 runs to 14 residues. Whole-study findings and limits: As was reported, the classifier diagnosed cytomegalovirus status with high specificity and sensitivity. The dataset shows that most TCR sequences were rare, while some public TCRs occurred in many donors. The study listed 150 to 200 cytomegalovirus-associated TCR beta chains.

A remark on this clone: No antigen is known for it.

Use of 60 Vbeta and 13 Jbeta primers characterized the PCR. Data came from immunoSEQ multiplex PCR; TCRdb stores just in-frame clones and leaves some out. This sample has under 100,000 clones, with more than 55% found just once. The V call is TRBV12-5, the J call TRBJ1-2; a weak D match, TRBD1 (6 bases). Sequencing used PBMCs. The receptor was derived from a woman in her 30s in good health and CMV-seropositive. The CDR3 DNA is TGTGCTAGTGGTAACCAACAGGGTCAAGATGGCTACACCTTC. Its protein product is CASGNQQGQDGYTF. Looking up the rest from reference TRBV12-5 and TRBJ1-2 gives the full variable domain: DARVTQTPRHKVTEMGQEVTMRCQPILGHNTVFWYRQTMMQGLELLAYFRNRAPLDDSGMPKDRFSAEMPDATLATLKIQPSEPRDSAVYFCASGNQQGQDGYTFGSGTRLTVV.